This T cell receptor (beta chain) emerged from a study of Ad26.COV2.S vaccination and SARS-CoV-2 variants. This clone was counted once. There are 13 residues in the CDR3. Germline V CDR1 and CDR2: GTSNPN, SVGIG (reference sequence). V lost 2 bases to trimming and J lost 4 bases, with 8 bases between them. Assay used: immunoSEQ multiplex PCR; TCRdb lists only in-frame clones, some missing. The data contain around 270,000 clones, around 88% of them singletons. As for treatment: roughly 19 received Ad26.COV2.S at low or high dose, single or two shots; several received placebo; per-sample allocation not given. The samples date from day 63 after the first vaccine or placebo injection.

This material consisted of peripheral blood, taken in a trial of Ad26.COV2.S vaccine versus placebo. This sequence was found in a person aged 18-65 years who received the Ad26.COV2.S COVID-19 vaccine or a placebo. The V and J genes are TRBV30 and TRBJ2-2; D possibly corresponds to TRBD1 (5 bases). Here the CDR3 reads CAWSRQGTGELFF. As DNA, the CDR3 is TGTGCCTGGAGTAGGCAGGGCACCGGGGAGCTGTTTTTT.